This T cell receptor beta chain was found in a study of metastatic and nonmetastatic thyroid tumors. Overall study: Repertoire data that came from the blood and tumor or nodule tissue of malignant and benign thyroid patients were compared. Study-level findings and limits: As reported, TCR beta diversity in blood and tumor was significantly higher in malignant thyroid tumors than in benign nodules.

Patients had received no treatment of any kind before thyroid surgery. In the original processing: Differences in CDR3 between clinicopathological groups were drawn on to build a classifier intended to discriminate distant-metastatic papillary thyroid cancer patients. Via MiXCR, TCRdb re-called the PCR reads. Clone size and V and J calls follow TCRdb, not the original study. Among nearly 35,000 clones listed, approximately 19% were seen once. Germline CDR1 reads MNHNS; CDR2 reads SASEGT. Deletions cut 2 bases from V and 4 bases from J, with 9 bases between. CDR3 length: 13 amino acids. In its sample, this clone ranks as medium-sized (0.01 to 0.1%). Its antigen is not known.

The V and J genes are TRBV6-1 and TRBJ2-7, with D perhaps TRBD1 (6 bases). The TCR comes from a female donor with papillary thyroid cancer or a benign thyroid nodule (not recorded which). Some clones in this sample may be carry-over from other donors' samples. The material sequenced was blood. CDR3 sequence (DNA): TGTGCCAGCAGTGAACGGCAGGGGTACGAGCAGTACTTC. Encoded protein: CASSERQGYEQYF.